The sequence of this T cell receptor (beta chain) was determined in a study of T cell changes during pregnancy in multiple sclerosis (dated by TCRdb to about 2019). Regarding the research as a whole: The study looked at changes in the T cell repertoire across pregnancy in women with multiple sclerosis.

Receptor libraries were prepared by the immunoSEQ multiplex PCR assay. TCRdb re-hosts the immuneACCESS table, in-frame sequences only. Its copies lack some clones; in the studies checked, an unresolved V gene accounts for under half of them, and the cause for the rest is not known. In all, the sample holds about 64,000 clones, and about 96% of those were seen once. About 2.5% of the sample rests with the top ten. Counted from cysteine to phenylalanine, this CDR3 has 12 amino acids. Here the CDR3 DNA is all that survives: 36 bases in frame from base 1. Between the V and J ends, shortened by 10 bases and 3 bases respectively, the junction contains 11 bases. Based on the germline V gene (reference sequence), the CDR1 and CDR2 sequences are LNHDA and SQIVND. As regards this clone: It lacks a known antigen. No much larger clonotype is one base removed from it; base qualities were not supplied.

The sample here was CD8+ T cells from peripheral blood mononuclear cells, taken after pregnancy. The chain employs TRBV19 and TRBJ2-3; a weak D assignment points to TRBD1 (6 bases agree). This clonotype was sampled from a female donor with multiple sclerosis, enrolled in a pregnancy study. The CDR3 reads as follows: CATLTGTDTQYF. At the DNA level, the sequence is TGTGCCACACTGACAGGTACAGATACGCAGTATTTT.